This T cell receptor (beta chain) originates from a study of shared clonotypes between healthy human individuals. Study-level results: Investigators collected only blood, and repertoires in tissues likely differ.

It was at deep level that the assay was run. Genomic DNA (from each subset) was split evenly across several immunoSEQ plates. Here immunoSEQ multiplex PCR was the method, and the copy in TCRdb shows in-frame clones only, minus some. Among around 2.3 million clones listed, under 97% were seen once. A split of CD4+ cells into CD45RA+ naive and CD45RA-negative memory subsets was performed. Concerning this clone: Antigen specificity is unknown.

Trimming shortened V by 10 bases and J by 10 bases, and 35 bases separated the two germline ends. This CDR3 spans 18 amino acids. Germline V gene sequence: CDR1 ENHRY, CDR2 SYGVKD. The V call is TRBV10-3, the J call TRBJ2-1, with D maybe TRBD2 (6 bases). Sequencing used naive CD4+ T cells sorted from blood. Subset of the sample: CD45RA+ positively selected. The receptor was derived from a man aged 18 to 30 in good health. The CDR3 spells CATLKGPTGDRVSEEQFF. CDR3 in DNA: TGTGCCACCCTTAAAGGACCAACGGGGGACCGGGTGAGTGAGGAGCAGTTCTTC.